This T cell receptor (beta chain) was recovered during a study of CD8+ T cells in alopecia areata. Background on the study: People stayed on tofacitinib for 6 to 18 months, then stopped the drug for 6 months.

Trimming took off 3 bases at V and 8 bases at J, with 5 bases between the two ends. The germline V gene encodes CDR1 SGHRS and CDR2 YFSETQ. The CDR3 extends over 11 amino acids. Extracted RNA was reverse transcribed into cDNA, the sequencing template. Profiled with immunoSEQ multiplex PCR; TCRdb holds only in-frame clones, not every one. There are around 110,000 clones in the sample; around 50% occur only once, and 12% lies in the top ten. Stated treatment: oral pan-JAK inhibitor, 5-10 mg twice daily. Alopecia areata patients provided lesional scalp punch biopsies and peripheral blood, both collected for the study.

The source material was CD8+ T cells sorted from blood, sampled at week 24, from a patient treated with tofacitinib. The chain recombines TRBV5-1 with TRBJ1-4; no firm D call. This TCR was recovered from a human donor with alopecia areata. This chain's CDR3 is CASSSGEKLFF. In DNA, the CDR3 is TGCGCCAGCAGCTCCGGAGAAAAACTGTTTTTT. Variable domain in full (rest from reference TRBV5-1 and TRBJ1-4): KAGVTQTPRYLIKTRGQQVTLSCSPISGHRSVSWYQQTPGQGLQFLFEYFSETQRNKGNFPGRFSGRQFSNSRSEMNVSTLELGDSALYLCASSSGEKLFFGSGTQLSVL.